A selection of T cell receptor beta chains follows, all from one sample in a study of shared clonotypes between healthy human individuals. Some clones are missing from TCRdb's copy, which holds only in-frame ones; the method was immunoSEQ multiplex PCR. The data contain some 2.1 million clones, approximately 95% of them singletons. Sequences were obtained from naive CD4+ T cells sorted from blood. Every receptor here comes from a man aged 18 to 30 in good health. Each CDR3 is given with its conserved first and last residue. The D gene is left open where the match is weak. The listing skips clone size in some rows; elsewhere it reads once, few, many or a size class.

v_gene: TRBV7-2
d_gene: TRBD1
j_gene: TRBJ2-3
abundance: NA
CDR3aa: CASNRGLSTDTQYF
CDR3nt: TGTGCCAGCAACAGGGGTCTAAGCACAGATACGCAGTATTTT

v_gene: TRBV10-3
d_gene: TRBD1
j_gene: TRBJ2-7
abundance: NA
CDR3aa: CAIRDRDEQYF
CDR3nt: TGTGCCATCAGGGACAGGGACGAGCAGTACTTC

v_gene: TRBV30
d_gene: NA
j_gene: TRBJ1-6
abundance: NA
CDR3aa: CAWSGTQVFPYNSPLHF
CDR3nt: TGTGCCTGGAGTGGGACACAGGTATTCCCCTATAATTCACCCCTCCACTTT

v_gene: TRBV7-9
d_gene: TRBD1
j_gene: TRBJ1-3
abundance: NA
CDR3aa: CASSSTGGKFSGNTIYF
CDR3nt: TGTGCCAGCAGCTCCACAGGGGGGAAATTCTCTGGAAACACCATATATTTT

v_gene: TRBV5-6
d_gene: TRBD1
j_gene: TRBJ2-5
abundance: NA
CDR3aa: CASSLLTGKETQYF
CDR3nt: TGTGCCAGCAGCTTGTTGACAGGGAAAGAGACCCAGTACTTC

v_gene: TRBV21-1
d_gene: NA
j_gene: TRBJ1-3
abundance: NA
CDR3aa: CASSTSGTERNTIYF
CDR3nt: TGTGCCAGCAGCACATCCGGGACAGAGAGAAACACCATATATTTT

v_gene: TRBV18
d_gene: TRBD1
j_gene: TRBJ1-1
abundance: NA
CDR3aa: CASSTGEKTEAFF
CDR3nt: TGTGCCAGCTCAACAGGGGAAAAAACTGAAGCTTTCTTT

v_gene: TRBV19
d_gene: TRBD1
j_gene: TRBJ2-5
abundance: NA
CDR3aa: CASTITGTGVKTQYF
CDR3nt: TGTGCCAGTACCATAACCGGGACAGGGGTGAAGACCCAGTACTTC

v_gene: TRBV11-2
d_gene: NA
j_gene: TRBJ2-5
abundance: NA
CDR3aa: CASRSGGQQETQYF
CDR3nt: TGTGCCAGCAGGTCGGGCGGTCAGCAAGAGACCCAGTACTTC

v_gene: TRBV4-3
d_gene: NA
j_gene: TRBJ2-2
abundance: NA
CDR3aa: CASSLGQGLPGELFF
CDR3nt: TGCGCCAGCAGCCTTGGGCAAGGTTTGCCCGGGGAGCTGTTTTTT

v_gene: TRBV7-9
d_gene: TRBD1
j_gene: TRBJ1-4
abundance: NA
CDR3aa: CASSLARLGQKNEKLFF
CDR3nt: TGTGCCAGCAGCTTAGCTCGCCTGGGACAGAAAAATGAAAAACTGTTTTTT

v_gene: TRBV4-3
d_gene: NA
j_gene: TRBJ2-5
abundance: NA
CDR3aa: CASSQGDLAGSGETQYF
CDR3nt: TGCGCCAGCAGCCAAGGGGACTTAGCAGGGAGTGGGGAGACCCAGTACTTC

v_gene: TRBV27
d_gene: NA
j_gene: TRBJ1-5
abundance: NA
CDR3aa: CASNNGRQSLYSNQPQHF
CDR3nt: TGTGCCAGCAATAACGGTCGACAGAGTCTTTATAGCAATCAGCCCCAGCATTTT

v_gene: TRBV11-1
d_gene: TRBD1
j_gene: TRBJ1-1
abundance: NA
CDR3aa: CASSLSQGANTEAFF
CDR3nt: TGTGCCAGCAGCCTCTCACAGGGGGCGAACACTGAAGCTTTCTTT

v_gene: TRBV6-5
d_gene: NA
j_gene: TRBJ1-3
abundance: NA
CDR3aa: CASSRGSSGNTIYF
CDR3nt: TGTGCCAGCAGTAGGGGGTCCTCTGGAAACACCATATATTTT

v_gene: TRBV9
d_gene: NA
j_gene: TRBJ1-4
abundance: NA
CDR3aa: CASSVEPGLDEKLFF
CDR3nt: TGTGCCAGCAGCGTAGAACCGGGGTTGGATGAAAAACTGTTTTTT

v_gene: TRBV11-2
d_gene: TRBD1
j_gene: TRBJ1-1
abundance: NA
CDR3aa: CASSERQGLGLTEAFF
CDR3nt: TGTGCCAGCAGCGAACGACAGGGGCTGGGTCTCACTGAAGCTTTCTTT

v_gene: TRBV7-8
d_gene: NA
j_gene: TRBJ2-1
abundance: NA
CDR3aa: CASSLEVLNEQFF
CDR3nt: TGTGCCAGCAGCTTGGAAGTCCTCAATGAGCAGTTCTTC

v_gene: TRBV6-1
d_gene: NA
j_gene: TRBJ1-6
abundance: NA
CDR3aa: CASSGGGGFSPLHF
CDR3nt: TGTGCCAGCAGTGGGGGAGGGGGGTTTTCACCCCTCCACTTT

v_gene: TRBV5-1
d_gene: NA
j_gene: TRBJ2-7
abundance: NA
CDR3aa: CASLMRGPYEQYF
CDR3nt: TGCGCCAGCCTTATGCGGGGCCCTTACGAGCAGTACTTC

v_gene: TRBV5-1
d_gene: NA
j_gene: TRBJ2-3
abundance: NA
CDR3aa: CASSPGSFGDTQYF
CDR3nt: TGCGCCAGCAGCCCCGGGTCTTTTGGGGATACGCAGTATTTT

v_gene: TRBV30
d_gene: NA
j_gene: TRBJ1-1
abundance: NA
CDR3aa: CAWSGVVTDTEAFF
CDR3nt: TGTGCCTGGAGTGGAGTAGTTACCGACACTGAAGCTTTCTTT

v_gene: TRBV21-1
d_gene: NA
j_gene: TRBJ1-5
abundance: once
CDR3aa: CASSRQLNQPQHF
CDR3nt: TGTGCCAGCAGCAGACAGCTCAATCAGCCCCAGCATTTT

v_gene: TRBV2
d_gene: NA
j_gene: TRBJ2-7
abundance: NA
CDR3aa: CASSKRTYEQYF
CDR3nt: TGTGCCAGCAGTAAGCGAACCTACGAGCAGTACTTC

v_gene: TRBV18
d_gene: NA
j_gene: TRBJ2-7
abundance: NA
CDR3aa: CASSRTQGSHEQYF
CDR3nt: TGTGCCAGCTCACGCACCCAGGGGTCCCACGAGCAGTACTTC

v_gene: TRBV5-1
d_gene: NA
j_gene: TRBJ1-2
abundance: NA
CDR3aa: CASSFSDRTNYGYTF
CDR3nt: TGCGCCAGCAGCTTCAGTGACAGAACGAACTATGGCTACACCTTC

v_gene: TRBV10-3
d_gene: NA
j_gene: TRBJ2-3
abundance: NA
CDR3aa: CAISENRGSSTDTQYF
CDR3nt: TGTGCCATCAGTGAGAATAGGGGGTCCAGCACAGATACGCAGTATTTT

v_gene: TRBV10-2
d_gene: NA
j_gene: TRBJ1-6
abundance: many
CDR3aa: CASMDGGRNSPLHF
CDR3nt: TGCGCCAGCATGGACGGGGGCCGGAATTCACCCCTCCACTTT

v_gene: TRBV5-3
d_gene: TRBD1
j_gene: TRBJ2-5
abundance: NA
CDR3aa: CARTKRKGQAPETQYF
CDR3nt: TGTGCCAGAACCAAAAGGAAGGGACAGGCCCCAGAGACCCAGTACTTC

v_gene: TRBV28
d_gene: TRBD2
j_gene: TRBJ2-1
abundance: NA
CDR3aa: CASSPSLAGGIDEQFF
CDR3nt: TGTGCCAGCAGTCCATCTCTAGCGGGGGGGATTGATGAGCAGTTCTTC

v_gene: TRBV4-2
d_gene: TRBD1
j_gene: TRBJ1-5
abundance: NA
CDR3aa: CASSLTGDSNQPQHF
CDR3nt: TGTGCCAGCAGCTTGACAGGGGATAGCAATCAGCCCCAGCATTTT

v_gene: TRBV7-2
d_gene: TRBD2
j_gene: TRBJ2-3
abundance: NA
CDR3aa: CASSLKAGGKTDTQYF
CDR3nt: TGTGCCAGCAGCTTAAAAGCGGGAGGGAAAACAGATACGCAGTATTTT

v_gene: TRBV7-8
d_gene: TRBD1
j_gene: TRBJ1-1
abundance: NA
CDR3aa: CASSRQGNTEAFF
CDR3nt: TGTGCCAGCAGCAGACAGGGGAACACTGAAGCTTTCTTT

v_gene: TRBV5-3
d_gene: NA
j_gene: TRBJ1-5
abundance: NA
CDR3aa: CARSLIPRSSGPGQPQHF
CDR3nt: TGTGCCAGAAGCTTAATCCCGAGATCTTCAGGGCCGGGGCAGCCCCAGCATTTT

v_gene: TRBV27
d_gene: TRBD1
j_gene: TRBJ1-6
abundance: NA
CDR3aa: CASRQGGKNSPLHF
CDR3nt: TGTGCCAGCCGACAGGGGGGTAAAAATTCACCCCTCCACTTT

v_gene: TRBV7-9
d_gene: NA
j_gene: TRBJ2-7
abundance: NA
CDR3aa: CASSSTYEQYF
CDR3nt: TGTGCCAGCAGCTCAACCTACGAGCAGTACTTC

v_gene: TRBV25-1
d_gene: TRBD2
j_gene: TRBJ2-3
abundance: NA
CDR3aa: CASSELASGGMDTQYF
CDR3nt: TGTGCCAGCAGTGAATTGGCTAGCGGGGGCATGGATACGCAGTATTTT

v_gene: TRBV9
d_gene: NA
j_gene: TRBJ1-2
abundance: NA
CDR3aa: CASSVGEPGPAYGYTF
CDR3nt: TGTGCCAGCAGCGTAGGTGAGCCGGGCCCAGCCTATGGCTACACCTTC

v_gene: TRBV7-9
d_gene: NA
j_gene: TRBJ1-1
abundance: NA
CDR3aa: CASTPGEGTEAFF
CDR3nt: TGTGCCAGCACCCCCGGGGAGGGGACTGAAGCTTTCTTT

v_gene: TRBV5-1
d_gene: NA
j_gene: TRBJ1-1
abundance: NA
CDR3aa: CASSLSSVGGTEAFF
CDR3nt: TGCGCCAGCAGCTTGTCCTCTGTGGGGGGGACTGAAGCTTTCTTT

v_gene: TRBV6-5
d_gene: NA
j_gene: TRBJ1-2
abundance: NA
CDR3aa: CASSYGLGYPGDGYTF
CDR3nt: TGTGCCAGCAGTTACGGGTTAGGATACCCCGGCGATGGCTACACCTTC

v_gene: TRBV9
d_gene: TRBD1
j_gene: TRBJ2-7
abundance: NA
CDR3aa: CASSLETGYSYEQYF
CDR3nt: TGTGCCAGCAGCCTCGAGACAGGGTACTCCTACGAGCAGTACTTC

v_gene: TRBV29-1
d_gene: TRBD1
j_gene: TRBJ1-4
abundance: NA
CDR3aa: CSFSGTGNEKLFF
CDR3nt: TGCAGCTTCTCCGGGACAGGGAATGAAAAACTGTTTTTT

v_gene: TRBV7-3
d_gene: NA
j_gene: TRBJ2-5
abundance: NA
CDR3aa: CASSPIRGKLQETQYF
CDR3nt: TGTGCCAGCAGCCCGATACGGGGAAAGCTCCAAGAGACCCAGTACTTC

v_gene: TRBV5-1
d_gene: NA
j_gene: TRBJ2-5
abundance: NA
CDR3aa: CASSQSGQREETQYF
CDR3nt: TGCGCCAGCAGCCAATCGGGACAGCGGGAGGAGACCCAGTACTTC

v_gene: TRBV5-1
d_gene: NA
j_gene: TRBJ1-6
abundance: NA
CDR3aa: CASSLEASAGNSPLHF
CDR3nt: TGCGCCAGCAGCTTGGAGGCGTCCGCGGGAAATTCACCCCTCCACTTT

v_gene: TRBV6-1
d_gene: NA
j_gene: TRBJ2-7
abundance: once
CDR3aa: CASSPHVYPSEQYF
CDR3nt: TGTGCCAGCAGTCCGCACGTCTACCCGTCGGAGCAGTACTTC

v_gene: TRBV29-1
d_gene: NA
j_gene: TRBJ2-1
abundance: NA
CDR3aa: CSVAGEGQFF
CDR3nt: TGCAGCGTAGCGGGCGAGGGGCAGTTCTTC

v_gene: TRBV7-9
d_gene: TRBD2
j_gene: TRBJ2-7
abundance: NA
CDR3aa: CASSALAALYEQYF
CDR3nt: TGTGCCAGCAGCGCCCTAGCGGCACTCTACGAGCAGTACTTC

v_gene: TRBV18
d_gene: NA
j_gene: TRBJ1-5
abundance: NA
CDR3aa: CASSPPAGEYSNQPQHF
CDR3nt: TGTGCCAGCTCACCACCCGCTGGGGAGTATAGCAATCAGCCCCAGCATTTT